The 28 T cell receptor beta chains in this list originate from one sample, sequenced in a study of cytomegalovirus exposure and HLA in healthy donors. Some clones are missing from TCRdb's copy, which holds only in-frame ones; the method was immunoSEQ multiplex PCR. Of around 250,000 clones detected, about 92% appear once; the ten largest clones hold 3% to 3.5%. Sequencing used PBMCs. The receptors here all came from a woman in her 30s in good health and CMV-seronegative.

The V and J genes are TRBV5-1 and TRBJ2-5; no reliable D call. The CDR3 has 11 residues. Germline V lookup: CDR1 SGHRS, CDR2 YFSETQ. With 4 bases removed from V and 2 bases from J, the gap between germline ends came to 3 bases. CDR3 nucleotides: TGCGCCAGCAGCGTACAAGAGACCCAGTACTTC. It specifies CASSVQETQYF.

The chain uses TRBV5-6 and TRBJ1-1; D remains ambiguous. The CDR3 contains 17 residues. Germline lookup yields CDR1 SGHDT and CDR2 YYEEEE. With 1 base removed from V and 2 bases from J, the gap between germline ends came to 18 bases. This chain's CDR3 is CASSLWIWQIKNTEAFF. The CDR3 coding sequence is TGTGCCAGCAGCTTGTGGATCTGGCAGATTAAAAACACTGAAGCTTTCTTT. Together with reference TRBV5-6 and TRBJ1-1, the CDR3 gives the full variable domain: DAGVTQSPTHLIKTRGQQVTLRCSPKSGHDTVSWYQQALGQGPQFIFQYYEEEERQRGNFPDRFSGHQFPNYSSELNVNALLLGDSALYLCASSLWIWQIKNTEAFFGQGTRLTVV.

The chain links TRBV28 to TRBJ2-7; D may be TRBD2 (5 bases). This CDR3 has 15 residues. Germline values: CDR1 MDHEN, CDR2 SYDVKM. V was shortened by 5 bases and J by 3 bases, with 17 bases between the two germline ends. CDR3 loop: CASSPSGETLYEQYF. The DNA of the CDR3 is TGTGCCAGCAGTCCCTCCGGGGAAACTCTCTACGAGCAGTACTTC.

The chain recombines TRBV6-6 with TRBJ2-7; 7 nucleotides agree with TRBD1. CDR1 and CDR2 (germline): MNHNY, SVGAGI (reference sequence). CDR3 length equals 13 residues. J lost 0 bases, V lost 9 bases, and 5 bases had no gene match. CDR3 coding DNA: TGTGCCAGTACGGACAGGCTCTCCTACGAGCAGTACTTC. It translates to CASTDRLSYEQYF.

This CDR3 is CASSYGQNLEAFF. CDR3 nucleotides: TGTGCCAGCAGTTACGGGCAGAACCTTGAAGCTTTCTTT. The chain carries TRBV6-5 and TRBJ1-1; D remains unclear. Germline V gives CDR1 MNHEY, CDR2 SVGAGI. The CDR3 loop spans 13 amino acids. Trimming stripped 2 bases from V and 7 bases from J, with 11 bases between.

The chain recombines TRBV5-1 with TRBJ2-1, with 12 bases matching TRBD2. CDR3 length: 16 amino acids. V trimming: 4 bases; J trimming: 0 bases; junction bases outside the gene matches: 2. The germline gives CDR1 SGHRS, CDR2 YFSETQ. The CDR3 reads CASSPTSGSSYNEQFF. CDR3 in DNA: TGCGCCAGCAGCCCGACTAGCGGGAGCTCCTACAATGAGCAGTTCTTC.

This clone came up a few times. The rearrangement uses TRBV28 and TRBJ1-2; 10 bases map to TRBD1. After removal of 3 bases from V and 3 bases from J, the junction contained 4 bases not matched to a gene. Germline V gene lookup returns CDR1 MDHEN and CDR2 SYDVKM. This CDR3 spans 15 amino acids. CDR3: CASSFRDRGDYGYTF. The DNA for the CDR3 is TGTGCCAGCAGTTTCCGGGACAGGGGCGACTATGGCTACACCTTC.

The rearrangement joins TRBV28 to TRBJ1-5; 9 bases are shared with TRBD1. Germline V CDR1 and CDR2: MDHEN, SYDVKM. The junction had 10 bases not matched to a gene; V was cut back by 3 bases and J by 7 bases. This CDR3 contains 16 residues. CDR3 DNA sequence: TGTGCCAGCAGTTTCCGGGACAGGGACTACGAACAGCCCCAGCATTTT. Translating gives CASSFRDRDYEQPQHF.

The V gene is TRBV7-3, the J gene TRBJ2-1; a possible D gene is TRBD1 (6 bases). The CDR3 is 15 residues long. Germline lookup yields CDR1 SGHTA and CDR2 FQGTGA. V lost 5 bases, J lost 6 bases, and 17 bases lay in between. The CDR3 bases are TGTGCCAGCAGCCAACAGGGTGTGTCATTCAATGAGCAGTTCTTC. It is translated as CASSQQGVSFNEQFF.

V usage is TRBV4-1 and J usage is TRBJ1-1, with 9 bases lining up with TRBD1. Germline-derived CDR1 and CDR2 are MGHRA and YSYEKL. The CDR3 spans 18 residues. After removal of 1 base from V and 1 base from J, the junction contained 10 bases not matched to a gene. Here the CDR3 reads CASSQGILGQGGNTEAFF. CDR3 sequence (DNA): TGCGCCAGCAGCCAAGGTATACTGGGACAGGGAGGGAACACTGAAGCTTTCTTT.

The genes are TRBV11-2 and TRBJ2-5; the D is unclear. The V end was cut by 7 bases, the J end by 1 base, with 13 bases between. CDR1 and CDR2 (germline): SGHAT, FQNNGV. The CDR3 spans 14 residues. CDR3 DNA: TGTGCCAGCATTCCCACACCAGCCCAAGAGACCCAGTACTTC. Protein: CASIPTPAQETQYF.

The chain couples TRBV27 to TRBJ1-5; no reliable D call. This CDR3 contains 14 residues. The V end was cut by 3 bases, the J end by 2 bases, with 8 bases between. Germline V gene data show CDR1 as MNHEY and CDR2 as SMNVEV (reference sequence). The CDR3 loop reads CASSLNWGNQPQHF. Here the CDR3 DNA reads TGTGCCAGCAGTTTGAATTGGGGCAATCAGCCCCAGCATTTT.

The chain couples TRBV4-3 to TRBJ2-1; D might be TRBD2 (6 bases). The V gene's germline CDR1 is LGHNA and CDR2 YSLEER. The CDR3 is made up of 15 amino acids. Trimming cost V 5 bases and J 5 bases, with 16 bases left between them. The CDR3 region has the DNA TGCGCCAGCAGCGTAGGCGGGAACGGCGACAATGAGCAGTTCTTC. Translated, it gives CASSVGGNGDNEQFF.

V is TRBV30 and J is TRBJ1-1; TRBD1 is a possible D gene (5 bases). The CDR3 spans 12 residues. Per germline, CDR1 GTSNPN and CDR2 SVGIG (reference sequence). V was clipped by 3 bases and J by 5 bases, with 10 bases between them. The CDR3 protein is CAWRAGGTEAFF. In DNA, the CDR3 is TGTGCCTGGAGAGCTGGGGGTACTGAAGCTTTCTTT.

This clone was picked up one time. The gene calls are TRBV6-1 and TRBJ1-3; D not certain. From germline, CDR1 is MNHNS and CDR2 SASEGT. With 8 bases removed from V and 0 bases from J, the gap between germline ends came to 8 bases. This CDR3 is built from 13 residues. The CDR3 is CASAASSGNTIYF. The CDR3 DNA reads as TGTGCCAGCGCGGCGAGCTCTGGAAACACCATATATTTT.

The V call is TRBV7-9, the J call TRBJ2-7; D is possibly TRBD1 (5 bases). The CDR3 covers 14 residues. Deletions cut 1 base from V and 2 bases from J, with 9 bases between. The germline V gene has CDR1 SEHNR and CDR2 FQNEAQ (reference sequence). CDR3 loop: CASSLVPGTYEQYF. As DNA, the CDR3 is TGTGCCAGCAGCTTAGTTCCAGGGACCTACGAGCAGTACTTC.

This clone was detected a few times. The CDR3 DNA follows: TGTGCCAGCAGCTTGACCTACGAGCAGTACTTC. This translates into CASSLTYEQYF. The rearrangement uses TRBV5-6 and TRBJ2-7; no definite D call. V lost 1 base to trimming and J lost 2 bases, with 1 base between them. This CDR3 contains 11 residues. Germline loops: CDR1 SGHDT, CDR2 YYEEEE.

V gene TRBV7-3 combines with J gene TRBJ1-5, with D perhaps matching TRBD1 (5 bases). From germline, CDR1 is SGHTA and CDR2 FQGTGA. V was clipped by 0 bases and J by 7 bases, with 7 bases between them. This CDR3 spans 13 amino acids. In nucleotides, the CDR3 is TGTGCCAGCAGCTTAACGCGGGACCAGCCCCAGCATTTT. Translated, it gives CASSLTRDQPQHF.

The chain employs TRBV5-6 and TRBJ2-7; TRBD1 might be the D (6 bases). This CDR3 is built from 17 residues. Looked up from germline, CDR1 is SGHDT and CDR2 is YYEEEE. V was trimmed by 1 base and J by 0 bases, leaving 17 bases between them. The CDR3 nucleotides are TGTGCCAGCAGCTTGCGGGACATCTTGAGCGGCTCCTACGAGCAGTACTTC. This sequence encodes CASSLRDILSGSYEQYF.

In DNA form, the CDR3 reads TGTGCCAGCAGTGAAGTGGTGGCATTCGATTCCCACGAGCAGTACTTC. It translates to CASSEVVAFDSHEQYF. The chain is built from TRBV2 and TRBJ2-7; D unresolved. The CDR3 is 16 residues long. With 1 base removed from V and 5 bases from J, the gap between germline ends came to 18 bases. Germline V gives CDR1 SNHLY, CDR2 FYNNEI.

V is TRBV6-6 and J is TRBJ2-7; 12 bases align to TRBD2. Per germline, CDR1 MNHNY and CDR2 SVGAGI (reference sequence). V shed 5 bases and J 7 bases; nucleotides not matched to a gene: 6. The CDR3 length is 14 residues. CDR3 bases: TGTGCCAGCAGTCCGACTAGCGGGAGTGGTGAGCAGTACTTC. Translating it yields CASSPTSGSGEQYF.

The genes are TRBV19 and TRBJ2-7, with D possibly being TRBD2 (6 bases). V dropped 6 bases and J dropped 5 bases, with 14 bases sitting between them. CDR3 size: 13 residues. Germline V lookup: CDR1 LNHDA, CDR2 SQIVND (reference sequence). The CDR3 reads CASRNRPGDEQYF. In DNA, the CDR3 is TGTGCCAGTAGGAACCGTCCGGGGGACGAGCAGTACTTC. The variable domain in full, with the rest retrieved from reference TRBV19 and TRBJ2-7, is DGGITQSPKYLFRKEGQNVTLSCEQNLNHDAMYWYRQDPGQGLRLIYYSQIVNDFQKGDIAEGYSVSREKKESFPLTVTSAQKNPTAFYLCASRNRPGDEQYFGPGTRLTVT.

This chain uses TRBV27 with TRBJ1-5; possible D gene TRBD1, 6 bases. This CDR3 comprises 15 residues. The V and J ends lost 4 bases and 4 bases respectively, with 14 bases between them. The germline V gene has CDR1 MNHEY and CDR2 SMNVEV (reference sequence). The CDR3 loop reads CASSYSRGPNQPQHF. CDR3 in DNA: TGTGCCAGCAGTTACTCCAGGGGCCCAAATCAGCCCCAGCATTTT.

The J gene is TRBJ1-1, the V gene TRBV29-1; 7 bases are a match to TRBD1. The CDR3 runs to 13 residues. J was trimmed by 1 base and V by 4 bases; bases with no gene match: 3. Per germline, CDR1 SQVTM and CDR2 ANQGSEA. As DNA, the CDR3 is TGCAGCGTTGTCAGGGGGGGGAACACTGAAGCTTTCTTT. It translates to CSVVRGGNTEAFF.

For the CDR3, the DNA is TGTGCCTGGAGTGGACAGTACAATGAAAAACTGTTTTTT. This sequence encodes CAWSGQYNEKLFF. This chain links TRBV30 with TRBJ1-4; D might be TRBD1 (5 bases). CDR3 length equals 13 residues. Per the germline V gene, CDR1 is GTSNPN and CDR2 is SVGIG (reference sequence). V lost 1 base, J lost 5 bases, and 8 bases lay in between. The full variable domain, with the rest looked up from reference TRBV30 and TRBJ1-4, is SQTIHQWPATLVQPVGSPLSLECTVEGTSNPNLYWYRQAAGRGLQLLFYSVGIGQISSEVPQNLSASRPQDRQFILSSKKLLLSDSGFYLCAWSGQYNEKLFFGSGTQLSVL.

The chain uses TRBV6-4 and TRBJ2-2; D gene uncertain. The V end was cut by 0 bases, the J end by 1 base, with 3 bases between. The length of the CDR3 is 14 residues. Germline CDR1 reads MRHNA; CDR2 reads SNTAGT. Written as DNA, the CDR3 is TGTGCCAGCAGTGACTCTGAGAACACCGGGGAGCTGTTTTTT. Amino acids: CASSDSENTGELFF.

J is TRBJ2-7 and V is TRBV18; D is possibly TRBD2 (5 bases). V was cut by 1 base and J by 5 bases, with 12 bases left in between. The CDR3 contains 14 residues. Per germline, CDR1 KGHSH and CDR2 LQKENI. The CDR3: CASSPRIGKNEQYF. In DNA, the CDR3 is TGTGCCAGCTCACCACGTATCGGGAAGAACGAGCAGTACTTC.

The count of this clone is one. The chain carries TRBV11-3 and TRBJ2-1; perhaps TRBD2 as D (5 bases). V shed 5 bases and J shed 4 bases, with 6 bases lying between them. The CDR3 is 12 amino acids. Germline assignment: CDR1 SGHNT and CDR2 YENEEA. CDR3 in DNA: TGTGCCAGCAGCGAGGGTTACAATGAGCAGTTCTTC. Encoded protein: CASSEGYNEQFF. Full variable domain (missing parts from reference TRBV11-3 and TRBJ2-1): EAGVVQSPRYKIIEKKQPVAFWCNPISGHNTLYWYLQNLGQGPELLIRYENEEAVDDSQLPKDRFSAERLKGVDSTLKIQPAELGDSAVYLCASSEGYNEQFFGPGTRLTVL.